The 6 T cell receptor beta chains below all came from one sample that was sequenced in a study of identifying expanded T cells in peripheral blood. Assay: immunoSEQ multiplex PCR; the TCRdb copy retains only in-frame clones and omits some. The repertoire holds 60,000 to 65,000 clones, with about 80% as singletons. The sample comprised blood. The receptors stem from a person between 18 and 70 years old in good health.

A few counts support this clone. The chain couples TRBV5-6 to TRBJ2-3; the match to TRBD2 covers 8 bases. Germline trimming cut 2 bases from V and 0 bases from J; bases unmatched to any gene: 2. CDR1 is SGHDT and CDR2 is YYEEEE in the germline V gene. The CDR3 loop spans 15 amino acids. DNA of the CDR3: TGTGCCAGCAGCTTACGCGGGGGGAGCACAGATACGCAGTATTTT. Its translation is CASSLRGGSTDTQYF.

V is TRBV5-1 and J is TRBJ2-5; D is possibly TRBD1 (6 bases). The V end lost 1 base, the J end lost 11 bases, and 21 bases lay between the germline ends. There are 15 residues in the CDR3. Germline CDR1 SGHRS, CDR2 YFSETQ. The CDR3 here is CASSLFGQPPREQYF. The CDR3 region has the DNA TGCGCCAGCAGCTTGTTTGGACAGCCGCCTAGGGAGCAGTACTTC.

The J gene is TRBJ1-4, the V gene TRBV15; a possible D gene is TRBD1 (6 bases). There are 15 residues in the CDR3. Germline-derived CDR1 and CDR2 are LNHNV and YYDKDF (reference sequence). Between the trimmed V and J ends, which lost 4 bases and 8 bases, there was a span of 17 bases. The CDR3 loop reads CATSTNRVSYEKLFF. The DNA of the CDR3 is TGTGCCACCAGCACCAACAGGGTATCATACGAAAAACTGTTTTTT. The full variable domain, its missing parts supplied by reference TRBV15 and TRBJ1-4, is DAMVIQNPRYQVTQFGKPVTLSCSQTLNHNVMYWYQQKSSQAPKLLFHYYDKDFNNEADTPDNFQSRRPNTSFCFLDIRSPGLGDTAMYLCATSTNRVSYEKLFFGSGTQLSVL.

The chain is built from TRBV5-1 and TRBJ1-1; TRBD1 agrees at 7 bases. The germline V gene encodes CDR1 SGHRS and CDR2 YFSETQ. The CDR3 covers 14 residues. J was trimmed by 7 bases and V by 0 bases; bases with no gene match: 6. CDR3: CASSLDGTAIEAFF. CDR3 nucleotides: TGCGCCAGCAGCTTGGATGGGACAGCTATTGAAGCTTTCTTT.

A single count supports this clone. The genes are TRBV6-1 and TRBJ1-1; D gene ambiguous. CDR1 and CDR2 (germline): MNHNS, SASEGT. V lost 6 bases to trimming and J lost 7 bases, with 12 bases between them. This CDR3 has 12 amino acids. The CDR3 DNA reads TGTGCCAGCAGGGAACAGTTTAATGAAGCTTTCTTT. Encoded protein: CASREQFNEAFF.

The rearrangement uses TRBV9 and TRBJ2-3, with 8 bases identical to TRBD2. V lost 2 bases to trimming and J lost 2 bases; unmatched junction nucleotides: 16. The CDR3 consists of 19 residues. Germline CDR1 is SGDLS and CDR2 is YYNGEE. The CDR3 is CASSVSGVRRGVFTDTQYF. The CDR3 DNA follows: TGTGCCAGCAGCGTTAGCGGCGTAAGGCGGGGGGTTTTCACAGATACGCAGTATTTT.